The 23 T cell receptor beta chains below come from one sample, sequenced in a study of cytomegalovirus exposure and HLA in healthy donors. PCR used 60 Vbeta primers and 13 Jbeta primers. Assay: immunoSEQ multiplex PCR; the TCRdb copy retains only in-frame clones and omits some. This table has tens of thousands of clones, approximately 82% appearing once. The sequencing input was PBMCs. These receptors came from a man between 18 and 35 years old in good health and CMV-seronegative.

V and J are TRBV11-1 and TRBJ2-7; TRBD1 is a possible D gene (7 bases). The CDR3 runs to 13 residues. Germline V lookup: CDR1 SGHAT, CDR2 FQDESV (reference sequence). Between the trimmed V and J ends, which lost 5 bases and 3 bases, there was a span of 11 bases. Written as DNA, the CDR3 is TGTGCCAGCAGCGCGGGACAGATCTACGAGCAGTACTTC. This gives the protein CASSAGQIYEQYF.

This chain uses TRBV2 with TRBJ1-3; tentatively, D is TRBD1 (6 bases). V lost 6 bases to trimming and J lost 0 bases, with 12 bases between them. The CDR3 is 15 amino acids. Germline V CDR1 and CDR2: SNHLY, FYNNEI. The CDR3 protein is CASRYRDSSGNTIYF. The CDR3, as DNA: TGTGCCAGCAGATACAGGGATTCCTCTGGAAACACCATATATTTT. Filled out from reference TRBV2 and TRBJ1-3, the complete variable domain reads EPEVTQTPSHQVTQMGQEVILRCVPISNHLYFYWYRQILGQKVEFLVSFYNNEISEKSEIFDDQFSVERPDGSNFTLKIRSTKLEDSAMYFCASRYRDSSGNTIYFGEGSWLTVV.

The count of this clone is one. CDR3 region: CAISDRGREQYF. The CDR3 nucleotides are TGTGCCATCAGTGATAGGGGGCGAGAGCAGTACTTC. The chain is built from TRBV10-3 and TRBJ2-7; 7 nucleotides align to TRBD1. With 3 bases clipped from V and 7 bases from J, the junction kept 3 bases outside the gene matches. Germline CDR1 reads ENHRY; CDR2 reads SYGVKD. The CDR3 totals 12 residues.

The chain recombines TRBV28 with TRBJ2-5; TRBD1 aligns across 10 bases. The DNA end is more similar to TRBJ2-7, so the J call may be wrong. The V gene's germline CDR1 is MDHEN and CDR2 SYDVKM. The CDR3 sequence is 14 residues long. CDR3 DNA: TGTGCCAGCAGTTTTACCGGGACAGGGGACGAGCAGTACTTC. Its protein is CASSFTGTGDEQYF.

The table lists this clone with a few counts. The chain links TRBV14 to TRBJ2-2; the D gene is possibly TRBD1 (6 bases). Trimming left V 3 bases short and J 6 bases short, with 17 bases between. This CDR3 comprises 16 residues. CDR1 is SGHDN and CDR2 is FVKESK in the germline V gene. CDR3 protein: CASSQTGHRLSGELFF. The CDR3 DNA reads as TGTGCCAGCAGCCAGACGGGACACCGGTTATCCGGGGAGCTGTTTTTT.

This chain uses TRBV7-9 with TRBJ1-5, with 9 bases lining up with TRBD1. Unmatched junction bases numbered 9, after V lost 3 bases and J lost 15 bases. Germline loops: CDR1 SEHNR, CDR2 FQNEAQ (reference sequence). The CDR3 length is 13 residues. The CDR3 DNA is TGTGCCAGCAGCTTGGACCGGGACAGGGCTTTGCATTTT. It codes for CASSLDRDRALHF. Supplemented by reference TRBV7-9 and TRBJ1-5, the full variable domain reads DTGVSQNPRHKITKRGQNVTFRCDPISEHNRLYWYRQTLGQGPEFLTYFQNEAQLEKSRLLSDRFSAERPKGSFSTLEIQRTEQGDSAMYLCASSLDRDRALHFGDGTRLSIL.

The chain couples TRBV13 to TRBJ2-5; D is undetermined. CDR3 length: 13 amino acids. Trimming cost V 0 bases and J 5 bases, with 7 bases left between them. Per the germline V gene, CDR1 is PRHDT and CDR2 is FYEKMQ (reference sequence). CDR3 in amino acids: CASSLGGWETQYF. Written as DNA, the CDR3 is TGTGCCAGCAGCTTAGGCGGTTGGGAGACCCAGTACTTC.

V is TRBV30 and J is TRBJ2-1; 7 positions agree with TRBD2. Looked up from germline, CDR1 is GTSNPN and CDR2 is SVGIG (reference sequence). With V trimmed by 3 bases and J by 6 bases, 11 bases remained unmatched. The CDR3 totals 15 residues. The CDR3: CAWSRAGREVNEQFF. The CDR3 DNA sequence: TGTGCCTGGAGCAGAGCGGGGAGGGAGGTCAATGAGCAGTTCTTC.

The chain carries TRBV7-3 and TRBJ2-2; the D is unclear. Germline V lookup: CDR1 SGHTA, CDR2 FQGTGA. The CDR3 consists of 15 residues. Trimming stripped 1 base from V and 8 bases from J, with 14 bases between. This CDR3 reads CASSLNVAIVGELFF. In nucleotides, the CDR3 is TGTGCCAGCAGCTTAAATGTCGCTATCGTGGGGGAGCTGTTTTTT.

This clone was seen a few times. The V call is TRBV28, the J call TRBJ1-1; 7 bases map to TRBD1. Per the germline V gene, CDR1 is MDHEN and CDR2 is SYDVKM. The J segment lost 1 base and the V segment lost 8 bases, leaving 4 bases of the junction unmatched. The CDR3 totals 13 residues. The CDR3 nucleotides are TGTGCCAGCCTAGACAGGGCGAACACTGAAGCTTTCTTT. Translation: CASLDRANTEAFF.

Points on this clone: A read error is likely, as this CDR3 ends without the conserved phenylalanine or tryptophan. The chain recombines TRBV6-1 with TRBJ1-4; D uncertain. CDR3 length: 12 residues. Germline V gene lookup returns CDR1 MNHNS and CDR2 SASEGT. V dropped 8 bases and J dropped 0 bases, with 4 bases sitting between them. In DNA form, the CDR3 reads TGTGCCAGCGTAACAACTAATGAAAAACTGTTTTCT. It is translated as CASVTTNEKLFS.

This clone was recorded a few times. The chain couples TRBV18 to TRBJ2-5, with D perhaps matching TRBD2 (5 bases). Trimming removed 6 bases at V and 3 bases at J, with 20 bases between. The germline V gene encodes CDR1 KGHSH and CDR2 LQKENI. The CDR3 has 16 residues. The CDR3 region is CASSPFERGREETQYF. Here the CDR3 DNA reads TGTGCCAGCTCGCCCTTCGAGCGCGGGCGGGAAGAGACCCAGTACTTC.

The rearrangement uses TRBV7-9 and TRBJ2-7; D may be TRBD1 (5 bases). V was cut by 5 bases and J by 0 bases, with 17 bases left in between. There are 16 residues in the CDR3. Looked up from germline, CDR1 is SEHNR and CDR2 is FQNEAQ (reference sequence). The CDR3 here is CASSRHRQTSSYEQYF. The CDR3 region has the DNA TGTGCCAGCAGCCGGCACCGACAGACCAGCTCCTACGAGCAGTACTTC.

Here the CDR3 DNA reads TGTGCCATCAGTGGAGGACAGGGAAAATCCTACGAGCAGTACTTC. This sequence encodes CAISGGQGKSYEQYF. The chain is built from TRBV10-3 and TRBJ2-5; 8 bases line up with TRBD1. The J call may be mistaken, given a closer DNA end match to TRBJ2-7. Germline V lookup: CDR1 ENHRY, CDR2 SYGVKD. The CDR3 spans 15 residues.

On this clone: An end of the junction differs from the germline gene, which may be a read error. CDR3 DNA sequence: TGTGCCAGCAGTTTCTTTCGCGGGGCGCAGGGGGCAAGGGCTAACAACGGGGAGCTGTTTTTT. Protein sequence: CASSFFRGAQGARANNGELFF. V is TRBV27 and J is TRBJ2-2, with TRBD1 matching 8 bases. Germline values: CDR1 MNHEY, CDR2 SMNVEV (reference sequence). The CDR3 has 21 amino acids.

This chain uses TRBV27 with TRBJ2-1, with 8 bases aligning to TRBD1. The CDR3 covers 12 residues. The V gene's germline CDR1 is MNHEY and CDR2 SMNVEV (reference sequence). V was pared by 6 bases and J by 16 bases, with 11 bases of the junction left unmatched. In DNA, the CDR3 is TGTGCCAGCAGCCGGGGTAAAGGACAGGGATTCTTC. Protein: CASSRGKGQGFF.

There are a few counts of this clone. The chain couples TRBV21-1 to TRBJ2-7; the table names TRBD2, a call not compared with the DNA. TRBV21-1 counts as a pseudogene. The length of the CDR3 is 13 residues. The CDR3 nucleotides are TGTGCCAGCAGCAAACGGTGTGCGGGCGAGCAGTACTTC. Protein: CASSKRCAGEQYF.

The CDR3 loop reads CASSQINREGYGYTF. DNA of the CDR3: TGTGCCAGCAGCCAAATAAACAGGGAGGGGTATGGCTACACCTTC. The V gene is TRBV5-6, the J gene TRBJ1-2, with D possibly being TRBD1 (6 bases). This CDR3 is built from 15 residues. Per germline, CDR1 SGHDT and CDR2 YYEEEE. V was clipped by 4 bases and J by 5 bases, with 18 bases between them.

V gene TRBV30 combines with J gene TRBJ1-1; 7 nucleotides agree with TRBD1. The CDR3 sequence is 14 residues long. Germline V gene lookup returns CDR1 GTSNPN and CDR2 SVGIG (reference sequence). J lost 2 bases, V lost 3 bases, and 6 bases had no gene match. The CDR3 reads CAWRGQRINTEAFF. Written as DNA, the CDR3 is TGTGCCTGGAGGGGACAGAGAATCAACACTGAAGCTTTCTTT.

CDR3 DNA sequence: TGCGCCAGCAGCTTGTTGCGGGGGGCCCAAATAAGCACAGATACGCAGTATTTT. Translation gives CASSLLRGAQISTDTQYF. The chain couples TRBV5-1 to TRBJ2-3; 8 positions match TRBD2. The CDR3 has 18 amino acids. Germline lookup yields CDR1 SGHRS and CDR2 YFSETQ. V shed 1 base, J shed 0 bases, and the junction held 10 bases outside the gene matches.

DNA of the CDR3: TGTGCCAGCAGCTCTCCTAGGGGGGGGGAGACCCAGTACTTC. This gives the protein CASSSPRGGETQYF. J is TRBJ2-5 and V is TRBV28; D possibly corresponds to TRBD2 (7 bases). The CDR3 sequence is 14 residues long. Germline values: CDR1 MDHEN, CDR2 SYDVKM. The ends were cut back, 6 bases at V and 5 bases at J, with 16 bases in the middle.

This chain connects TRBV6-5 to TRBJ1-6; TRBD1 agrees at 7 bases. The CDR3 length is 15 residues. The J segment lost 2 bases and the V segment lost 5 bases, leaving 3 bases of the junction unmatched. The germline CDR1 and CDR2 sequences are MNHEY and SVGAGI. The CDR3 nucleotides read TGTGCCAGCAGTCTGGACAGGCCCTATAATTCACCCCTCCACTTT. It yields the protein CASSLDRPYNSPLHF.

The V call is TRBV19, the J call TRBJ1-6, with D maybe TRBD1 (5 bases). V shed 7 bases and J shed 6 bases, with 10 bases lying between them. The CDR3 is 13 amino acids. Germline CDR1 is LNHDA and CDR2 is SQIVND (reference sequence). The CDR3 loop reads CASMGLGNSPLHF. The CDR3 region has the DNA TGTGCCAGTATGGGGCTCGGTAATTCACCCCTCCACTTT.